The sample holds many counts of the clone carrying this T cell receptor beta chain. Its antigen is as yet unknown. The V gene's germline CDR1 is DFQATT and CDR2 SNEGSKA (reference sequence). The V end lost 5 bases, the J end lost 0 bases, and 13 bases lay between the germline ends. The CDR3 is 15 residues long. This entry is derived from a study of T cell repertoires in cytomegalovirus infection. On the study more broadly: Based on public TCR beta signatures, there were indications of CMV infection and of a matching HLA type.

Study-level findings and limits: Totalled public TCR beta family frequency picked out people who carried CMV plus the relevant HLA. The ex vivo response showed dominance by HLA-C-restricted CMV-specific TCR beta clonotypes.

One entry per CDR3 protein results from TCRdb running MiXCR on the reads. Of around 530,000 distinct CDR3 sequences listed, about 30% are singletons. The chain recombines TRBV20-1 with TRBJ1-4; possibly TRBD1 for D (5 bases). The sequence was obtained from a human donor in good health (CMV status not recorded). Some clones in this sample may be carry-over from other donors' samples. Sequenced material: PBMCs. CDR3 region: CSASTDSATNEKLFF. CDR3 DNA: TGCAGTGCTTCGACAGATTCTGCAACTAATGAAAAACTGTTTTTT.